This T cell receptor beta chain is from a study of T-cell reconstitution after alpha-beta-depleted transplantation in children. This sample's TCRbeta library carried unique molecular identifier barcodes. TCRdb re-called the PCR reads through MiXCR, storing one row per CDR3 protein. The sample contains 120,000 to 150,000 distinct CDR3 sequences, 8.8% of which appear only once. Study-level results: Roughly two months post-transplant, alpha-beta T cells reportedly originated from several hundred graft clones that had expanded. From newly produced T cells came most of the T-cell counts and diversity one year after transplant.

The CDR3 extends over 13 amino acids. The junction had 8 bases not matched to a gene; V was cut back by 6 bases and J by 7 bases. The germline V gene has CDR1 DFQATT and CDR2 SNEGSKA (reference sequence). This clonotype was detected a few times. The antigen remains undetermined. This sequence was found in a female patient aged 2-10 years who had a stem cell transplant for congenital amegakaryocytic thrombocytopenia, so the T cells may come from the graft donor. The starting material was PBMCs, mostly from graft donor cells, obtained 180 days after TCRalphabeta/CD19-depleted stem cell transplant. The gene calls are TRBV20-1 and TRBJ2-2; 7 nucleotides match TRBD1. CDR3 nucleotides: TGCAGTGCCCTAACGACAGGGTACGGGGAGCTGTTTTTT. Translation: CSALTTGYGELFF.